The source of this TCR beta chain is a study of cytomegalovirus exposure and HLA in healthy donors. PCR primers comprised 60 Vbeta and 13 Jbeta primers. The method was immunoSEQ multiplex PCR; TCRdb's version includes in-frame clones alone and lacks a portion of them. The repertoire includes 75,000 to 90,000 clones, roughly 79% of them detected once, and approximately 6% sits in the top ten. About this clone: Its antigen is unknown.

Study conclusions and caveats: Exclusion as indistinguishable affected some V segments, including TRBV6-2 and TRBV6-3. Donors belonging to an Asian-associated ancestry cluster reportedly showed fewer N-insertions in productive TCRs than the approximately 670-donor mean, according to what a later analysis found. TCR beta sequences reportedly predicted most subjects' HLA-A and HLA-B alleles accurately.

This CDR3 has 15 amino acids. Germline assignment: CDR1 SNHLY and CDR2 FYNNEI. The V and J ends lost 4 bases and 5 bases, in that order; junction bases with no gene match: 7. Sequenced sample: PBMCs. The TCR sequence derives from a male donor in good health and CMV-seropositive. V and J are TRBV2 and TRBJ2-2; 7 nucleotides line up with TRBD2. The CDR3 is CASSGGGSWTGELFF. The CDR3 bases are TGTGCCAGCAGTGGGGGGGGTAGTTGGACCGGGGAGCTGTTTTTT.